This T cell receptor (beta chain) was captured in a study of blood T cells in healthy people across ages. This clonotype has just a few counts. Primed by a sample-barcoded 5' primer and a J-beta primer mix, a second PCR proceeded for roughly 7 to 12 cycles. TCRdb ran MiXCR on the 5' RACE reads and lists one entry per CDR3 protein. The sample contains some 1.4 million distinct CDR3 sequences, 40% to 50% of which appear only once. The clonotype was recovered from a woman younger than 35 in good health. The sequenced sample was blood.

CDR3 DNA sequence: TGTGCCAGCAGCGCCCGATACCACCTAGGGGGTGCAGATACGCAGTATTTT. Amino acid sequence: CASSARYHLGGADTQYF. V usage is TRBV12-3 or TRBV12-4 and J usage is TRBJ2-3, with a possible D match to TRBD1 (6 bases). Between the trimmed V and J ends, which lost 6 bases and 4 bases, there was a span of 23 bases. This CDR3 is 17 amino acids long.